This TCR beta chain was sequenced for a study of blood T cell repertoires in COVID-19. At the level of the study: Specimens from acute and convalescent COVID-19 originated in the United States, Italy and Spain. Sources were T cells, B-cell-depleted T cells, or PBMCs; the material itself was cDNA or gDNA.

Per the authors' pipeline: Estimates of nucleated cell counts were drawn from the amplification of reference gene primers. Sequencing was performed with immunoSEQ multiplex PCR; in TCRdb, only in-frame clones are kept and a portion is missing. Clone size and V and J calls were adopted from that table, with D and trimming inferred from the DNA. Of 110,000 to 150,000 clones listed, about 90% are singletons. J gave up 0 bases and V 0 bases, and 11 bases lay outside the gene matches. Germline V gives CDR1 LGHDT, CDR2 YNNKEL (reference sequence). CDR3 size: 19 residues. The chain carries TRBV3-1 (or the pseudogene TRBV3-2) and TRBJ2-3; TRBD2 matches at 8 bases. This sequence was found in a woman aged 80 or over with acute or convalescent COVID-19. The sequenced sample consisted of peripheral blood. The CDR3 DNA reads as TGTGCCAGCAGCCAAGAGAGGGGACTAGGGTGGACTAGCACAGATACGCAGTATTTT. Translation gives CASSQERGLGWTSTDTQYF.